The source of this TCR beta chain is a study of blood T cell repertoires in COVID-19. Turning to the study itself: The United States, Italy and Spain provided the acute and convalescent COVID-19 samples. Nucleic acid was either cDNA or gDNA, and it came from T cells, B-cell-depleted T cells, or PBMCs.

The authors' processing: Using reference gene primer amplification, nucleated cell counts were estimated. The data were produced by immunoSEQ multiplex PCR, yet TCRdb's version contains in-frame clones alone and is incomplete. V, J and clone size are those of that table, while D and trimming were read from the DNA. The sample yields 100,000 to 150,000 clones, 84% seen once. The CDR3 runs to 13 residues. Germline lookup yields CDR1 GTSNPN and CDR2 SVGIG (reference sequence). The receptor was derived from a man between 60 and 75 years old with acute or convalescent COVID-19. This chain connects TRBV30 to TRBJ2-5, with TRBD2 identical over 11 bases. The source material was peripheral blood. Here the CDR3 DNA reads TGTGTTAGCGGGGGGGATAACCAAGAGACCCAGTACTTC. Its translation is CVSGGDNQETQYF.